This T cell receptor (beta chain) was obtained from a study of blood T cells in healthy people across ages (dated by TCRdb to about 2015). Looking at the study overall: In model experiments, template switching captured roughly one uniquely barcoded TCR beta cDNA molecule for every two T cells. To track age-related changes in TCR beta repertoire diversity, the study relied on deep sequencing normalized with unique cDNA molecular identifiers. Donors were grouped into four age groups: young (average approximately 15 years), middle-aged (roughly 38), aged (about 60) and long-lived (approximately 81). Donors of different ages were randomly distributed across sequencing lanes to avoid experimental bias. Two additional independent replicas of 1 million unique cDNA reads from the same blood draw were analyzed for two donors (one aged 18 to 29 and one aged 80 or older). On the study overall, not on this receptor specifically: As age increased, observed TCR beta diversity per million T cells dropped in a roughly linear way, and a significant reduction was already evident by age about 40. The CMV infection status of donors was not known, potentially confounding age-related changes in expanded clonotypes. There was a strong correlation between observed TCR beta diversity and the percentage of naive T cells measured by flow cytometry. Conclusive comparison of naive and antigen-experienced compartments was prevented by the profiling of bulk unsorted PBMCs. Total diversity estimates from one million sequenced T cells were considered lower bounds and underestimates. Compared with the aged group, more naive CD4+ T cells, fewer expanded clones and increased TCR diversity were shown by the long-lived group, suggesting age selection.

This clonotype was seen a few times. Its specific antigen is unknown. No per-base quality is available; no much larger clone lies one base away. Libraries came from 5' RACE. Sequencing took place on an Illumina HiSeq 2500. The second PCR ran for about 7 to 11 cycles and used a J-beta primer mix along with a sample-barcoded 5' primer. A template-switch 5' adaptor carrying 12 random nucleotides introduced a unique molecular identifier onto each TCR beta cDNA molecule. Each sample yielded at least 2.5 million CDR3-containing paired-end reads. First-strand cDNA was synthesized from all RNA with the Mint cDNA synthesis kit, primed by a TRBC-specific oligonucleotide. After uracil-DNA glycosylase treatment, a first 18-cycle PCR used universal primers M1SS and BC2_uni_R on all cDNA. On the study's bioinformatics: Normalization of each sample was performed by random selection of 1 million high-quality reads, each carrying a distinct molecular identifier. Instead of being binned into consensus sequences, reads with shared molecular identifiers were discarded. MiTCR, with a Q25 quality threshold and the strictest error-elimination algorithm, was used for CDR3 identification, clonotype clustering and error correction. A nonparametric unseen species model using Euler transformation provided a lower-bound estimate of total TCR beta diversity. Using fastp trimming at Q25 and MiXCR clonotype assembly, TCRdb reanalyzed the public sequencing data and kept in-frame beta chains. Each record represents a unique CDR3 protein, reported with the most common genes and DNA among its rows. None of the V and J calls come from the authors' own analysis; TCRdb made them. The sample table shows 1.5 million to 2 million distinct CDR3 sequences, and roughly 49% are seen once. Clones ranked in the top ten supply more than 2% of the sample.

The germline V gene (reference sequence) yields DFQATT for CDR1 and SNEGSKA for CDR2. The CDR3 covers 14 residues, taking in both the cysteine and the phenylalanine. Only CDR3 DNA is held: 42 bases, read in frame from base 1. V is trimmed back by 6 bases and J by 0 bases, and the junction contains 5 bases that no gene match accounts for. Donors were 40 or so systemically healthy Caucasian individuals from Russia aged about 6 to 100 years. Each donor gave approximately 10 milliliters of peripheral blood, collected into EDTA-treated Vacutainer tubes. Ficoll-Paque density-gradient centrifugation was used to isolate PBMCs, with at least 6.5 million obtained per sample. Trizol reagent was used to extract total RNA from the PBMCs, yielding at least 5.5 micrograms per sample. For every donor, flow cytometry on a PBMC aliquot measured the percentage of naive CD45RAhigh/CD27high T cells.

Sequencing was done on a sample of blood. The rearrangement joined TRBV20-1 to TRBJ1-2; TRBD1 aligns with 9 central bases. This clonotype was sampled from a woman aged 40 to 50 in good health. The CDR3 loop reads CSAIQGASNYGYTF. The bases read TGCAGTGCGATACAGGGGGCGTCTAACTATGGCTACACCTTC.